The 14 T cell receptor beta chains presented below share a single source sample, sequenced in a study of patients and donors after allogeneic stem cell transplantation. One entry per CDR3 protein results from TCRdb running MiXCR on the RT-PCR reads. The sample gives more than 850,000 distinct CDR3 sequences, 18% of which show up once; 5.5% to 6.5% is in the top ten. The sequenced material came from blood, either unsorted or a sorted T cell fraction (not recorded which). The origin of the receptors is a human donor who was either an allogeneic HSCT recipient or a stem cell or donor lymphocyte infusion donor (not recorded which). It is not recorded whose cells these are; they may come from a transplant donor.

The genes are TRBV7-8 and TRBJ1-1; D is unclear. Germline values: CDR1 SGHVS, CDR2 FQNEAQ. V was cut by 3 bases and J by 8 bases, with 10 bases left in between. The CDR3 contains 12 residues. DNA for the CDR3: TGTGCCAGCAGCTTCCGGGAAGACGAAGCTTTCTTT. Its protein product is CASSFREDEAFF.

The sample holds many counts of this clonotype. The chain links TRBV20-1 to TRBJ2-2; TRBD2 aligns across 11 bases. After removal of 4 bases from V and 3 bases from J, the junction contained 10 bases not matched to a gene. The CDR3 extends over 17 amino acids. CDR1 is DFQATT, CDR2 SNEGSKA, per germline (reference sequence). The CDR3 coding sequence is TGCAGTGCTATAGCGGGAGGGCGGCCCCCGGACACCGGGGAGCTGTTTTTT. It codes for CSAIAGGRPPDTGELFF.

The V gene is TRBV12-3 or TRBV12-4, the J gene TRBJ1-5; 9 bases line up with TRBD1. This CDR3 is 17 amino acids long. The V segment lost 6 bases and the J segment 5 bases; nucleotides outside the gene matches: 14. CDR3 amino acids: CASRHTGTGFSYQPQHF. CDR3 sequence (DNA): TGTGCCAGCAGGCACACCGGGACAGGGTTTTCTTATCAGCCCCAGCATTTT.

This clonotype was observed a handful of times. The CDR3 sequence: CASGNSGQGNEKLFF. For the CDR3, the DNA is TGTGCCAGCGGTAACTCGGGGCAGGGAAACGAAAAACTGTTTTTT. The V call is TRBV25-1, the J call TRBJ1-4, with D possibly TRBD1 on 5 matching bases. This CDR3 has 15 residues. The V gene lost 8 bases and the J gene lost 8 bases, with 21 bases spanning the gap. CDR1 and CDR2 (germline): MGHDK, SYGVNS.

V and J are TRBV7-9 and TRBJ2-3; the match to TRBD1 covers 8 bases. V gave up 0 bases and J gave up 3 bases; unmatched junction bases: 5. Germline assignment: CDR1 SEHNR and CDR2 FQNEAQ (reference sequence). The CDR3 is 16 residues long. CDR3 in amino acids: CASSLAQGAMTDTQYF. DNA of the CDR3: TGTGCCAGCAGCTTAGCGCAGGGGGCGATGACAGATACGCAGTATTTT.

The rearrangement joins TRBV12-3 or TRBV12-4 to TRBJ2-1, with 8 bases matching TRBD2. This CDR3 region has 14 residues. V lost 3 bases, J lost 5 bases, and 3 bases stayed unmatched. The CDR3 region has the DNA TGTGCCAGCAGTTTTCGCGGGAGGAACAATGAGCAGTTCTTC. The encoded protein is CASSFRGRNNEQFF.

The genes are TRBV20-1 and TRBJ1-3, with D hard to call. The CDR3 contains 12 residues. The germline V gene has CDR1 DFQATT and CDR2 SNEGSKA (reference sequence). Deletions cut 2 bases from V and 4 bases from J, with 6 bases between. CDR3 nucleotides: TGCAGTGCTAGATCTGGGGGAAACACCATATATTTT. Translation: CSARSGGNTIYF.

The chain recombines TRBV5-1 with TRBJ1-2, with D perhaps matching TRBD1 (5 bases). This CDR3 has 13 residues. Between the trimmed V and J ends, which lost 5 bases and 6 bases, there was a span of 14 bases. Germline CDR1 and CDR2: SGHRS and YFSETQ. The CDR3 DNA reads TGCGCCAGCAGGTCCATGGGGCGGGATGGCTACACCTTC. Translated, it gives CASRSMGRDGYTF.

This clonotype has a handful of counts. The chain carries TRBV27 and TRBJ2-3; D uncertain. Germline V lookup: CDR1 MNHEY, CDR2 SMNVEV (reference sequence). Trimming stripped 4 bases from V and 6 bases from J, with 11 bases between. This CDR3 is built from 13 residues. The CDR3 here is CASSSAYRDTQYF. The CDR3 nucleotides are TGTGCCAGCAGTTCTGCCTACCGGGATACGCAGTATTTT.

The gene calls are TRBV4-3 and TRBJ2-7; D possibly matches TRBD1 or TRBD2 (5 bases each). Germline CDR1 LGHNA, CDR2 YSLEER. This CDR3 contains 15 residues. V lost 3 bases, J lost 3 bases, and 15 bases lay in between. CDR3 residues: CASSQNSRAGYEQYF. The CDR3 DNA is TGCGCCAGCAGCCAGAACTCCAGGGCGGGCTACGAGCAGTACTTC.

The table lists this clonotype with a few counts. The chain combines TRBV4-3 with TRBJ1-5; no clear D. Per the germline V gene, CDR1 is LGHNA and CDR2 is YSLEER. V gave up 0 bases and J gave up 0 bases, with 12 bases separating them. The CDR3 runs to 17 residues. CDR3 amino acids: CASSQENIAHSNQPQHF. The DNA of the CDR3 is TGCGCCAGCAGCCAAGAAAACATAGCTCATAGCAATCAGCCCCAGCATTTT.

This clonotype was detected only a few times. The V call is TRBV5-1, the J call TRBJ1-1; D perhaps matches TRBD1 (6 bases). V was shortened by 3 bases and J by 1 base, with 10 bases between the two germline ends. CDR3 length equals 14 residues. Germline V CDR1 and CDR2: SGHRS, YFSETQ. CDR3 amino acids: CASSSDSRNTEAFF. DNA of the CDR3: TGCGCCAGCAGCTCGGACAGTCGGAACACTGAAGCTTTCTTT.

This clonotype has more than one count but fewer than ten. The J gene is TRBJ2-1, the V gene TRBV12-3 or TRBV12-4; 8 nucleotides line up with TRBD2. The trim removed 2 bases at V and 10 bases at J, leaving 7 bases unmatched. This CDR3 has 14 residues. The CDR3 spells CASSLRGGFGEQFF. The CDR3 DNA reads as TGTGCCAGCAGTTTACGGGGGGGCTTCGGAGAGCAGTTCTTC.

V and J are TRBV20-1 and TRBJ2-1; the D is unclear. This CDR3 comprises 15 residues. Per germline, CDR1 DFQATT and CDR2 SNEGSKA (reference sequence). V gave up 0 bases and J gave up 7 bases, with 16 bases separating them. The CDR3 coding sequence is TGCAGTGCTAGAGAAATCAGGAGCTTGAAAAATGAGCAGTTCTTC. Translation gives CSAREIRSLKNEQFF.